This T cell receptor beta chain came from a study of blood T cell repertoires in COVID-19. Study as a whole: Sites across the United States, Italy and Spain contributed samples from acute and convalescent COVID-19. Sources were T cells, B-cell-depleted T cells, or PBMCs; the material itself was cDNA or gDNA.

Original data processing: Amplifying reference gene primers gave estimates of nucleated cell counts. Measured with immunoSEQ multiplex PCR; TCRdb has only the in-frame clones, and not every one. V and J calls and clone size are copied from that table; D and trimming were computed from the DNA. The data show approximately 150,000 clones, with about 87% seen just once and over 8.5% held by the top ten. Germline V gene lookup returns CDR1 MNHEY and CDR2 SMNVEV (reference sequence). The V end was cut by 6 bases, the J end by 0 bases, with 10 bases between. CDR3 length: 14 amino acids. Sequenced input: peripheral blood. The chain employs TRBV27 and TRBJ2-3; no clear D. The receptor was derived from a woman between 50 and 59 years old with active or convalescent COVID-19. CDR3 bases: TGTGCCAGCAGGGTAGCCCTTAGCACAGATACGCAGTATTTT. Amino acids: CASRVALSTDTQYF.